These T cell receptor beta chains were read from a single sample in a study of blood T cell repertoires in COVID-19. The repertoire was sequenced with immunoSEQ multiplex PCR; TCRdb's copy has only in-frame clones and lacks some. This table holds 350,000 to 400,000 clones, more than 85% found once. What was sequenced was PBMCs or T cells enriched from blood (not recorded which). Receptors were obtained from a middle-aged woman who had been exposed to COVID-19. Both conserved end residues are trimmed from each CDR3. D genes are given only for firm matches.

v_call d_call cdr3_aa
TRBV4-3 NA ASSQGDEGTRQPQH
TRBV19 NA ASSPAAADYGYT
TRBV9 TRBD2 ASSVAPTSGYEQY
TRBV2 TRBD2 ASNLVMAGGQETQY
TRBV5-6 TRBD1 ASSLGDRVYNEQF
TRBV3-1/TRBV3-2 NA ASSQSWERPYNEQF
TRBV6-6 TRBD1 ASSPRTGGITEAF
TRBV18 TRBD2 ASSPRAPGAGGTDTQY
TRBV7-9 NA ATDLGQTNTEAF
TRBV3-1/TRBV3-2 NA ASRPRLGRWDEQF
TRBV18 NA ASSPRPGSNTEAF
TRBV2 TRBD1 ASSGPPQGNEQF
TRBV12-3/TRBV12-4 NA ASGQGGTEAF
TRBV4-1 NA ASSQIQGKRTEAF
TRBV5-1 TRBD1 ASSPTGQGNGYT